The sequence of this T cell receptor beta chain was determined in a study of quantifying T cell responses using KT2 cells (dated by TCRdb to the late 2010s). In the study overall: RNA was DNase-treated and reverse transcribed with TCR alpha and beta constant-region primers, mostly using SuperScript III. Under optimum conditions, the T4 ligation step was estimated to exceed 9% efficiency. PCR2 was run as a SYBR Green qPCR and stopped at a predetermined fluorescence threshold to avoid over-amplification.

What the work shows at the level of the full study, not this receptor alone: This TCR sequencing study did not compare the pipeline side by side with other TCR sequencing techniques. The numbers of KT2 alpha and beta sequences increased linearly with the number of input KT2 cells across several orders of magnitude. KT2 sequences were detected down to the lowest spike-in tested, about one KT2 cell per 100,000 PBMC. At very high KT2 spike-in numbers, detection of KT2 sequences reached saturation.

The CDR3 runs 16 residues from the cysteine to the phenylalanine. Solely the CDR3 DNA is kept, with 48 bases framed from the first base. CDR1 and CDR2 are read off the germline V gene (reference sequence) as GTSNPN and SVGIG. After removal of 1 base from V and 1 base from J, the junction retains 5 bases not matched to a gene. Known numbers of KT2, a T cell clone whose TCR had been sequenced previously, were spiked into unfractionated PBMC to test the sensitivity and accuracy of the pipeline. A range of KT2-to-PBMC ratios was generated by mixing KT2 cells with a fixed number of PBMC. This clonotype occurred many times. Its antigen remains undetermined. The record has no base qualities; no much larger clone is one base away. Library preparation employed UMI-ligation and nested PCR. T4 RNA ligase 1 was used to ligate a single-stranded oligonucleotide containing the Illumina SP2 sequence and a UMI to the 3' end of the cDNA. PCR1 consisted of 4 cycles (98 degrees C 15 s, 69 degrees C 30 s, 72 degrees C 40 s), and for the beta primer an equimolar mix of RC1.1 and RC1.2 was used to cover TRBC1 and TRBC2. From PCR2 onward, TCR alpha and beta chains were processed separately, and sample indices and Illumina adaptors were added. Placed after an 8-base spacer, the UMI was made up of 12 random nucleotides arranged as two hexamers with a spacer between them. The libraries were sequenced on an Illumina MiSeq using v2 2x251 paired-end chemistry, usually with approximately 12 samples in each run. PhiX DNA at roughly 5-8% was added to each sequencing library to increase diversity. As for how the authors treated the data: Raw reads were converted to FASTQ with bcl2fastq and demultiplexed by dual indices using Demultiplexor. V and J genes were assigned by Decombinator through tag matching that permitted a single base-pair mismatch. Collapsinator used UMIs to correct both sequencing errors and frequency errors arising from PCR heterogeneity. Decombinator identifiers were converted to nucleotide sequence by CDR3Translator, the sequences were translated to amino acids, and CDR3 was extracted using C- and N-terminal motifs. Each distinct KT2 TCR was counted as one cluster of KT2 sequences that shared a single unique molecular identifier. In TCRdb, the public reads were trimmed at Q25 with fastp and aligned with MiXCR, with productive beta chains retained. All rows with the same CDR3 protein become a single entry with the most common DNA and genes. These V and J calls rely on TCRdb rather than the paper's analysis. This sample gives about 50,000 distinct CDR3 sequences in total; about 9.9% of them show up just once. The ten biggest clones cover about 10% of the sample.

Rearrangement joined TRBV30 to TRBJ2-2; the central 8 bases match TRBD1. Sequencing was performed on PBMCs spiked with cells of the T cell clone KT2. The TCR was taken from a human donor. The DNA is TGTGCCTGGAGTGAAAACAGGGGGATGAACACCGGGGAGCTGTTTTTT. Translated, it reads CAWSENRGMNTGELFF.